Shown below are 18 T cell receptor beta chains from a single sample sequenced in a study of PD-1 blockade in classical Hodgkin lymphoma. With no exception, relapse followed autologous stem cell transplantation in all patients, and brentuximab vedotin exposure varied. Data came from immunoSEQ multiplex PCR; TCRdb stores just in-frame clones and leaves some out. This sample has approximately 32,000 clones, with roughly four fifths found just once. The sample here was peripheral blood mononuclear cells (PBMCs), taken at baseline. The receptors derive from a human donor with classical Hodgkin lymphoma.

V and J are TRBV11-3 and TRBJ2-7, with a possible D match to TRBD2 (6 bases). The CDR3 is 16 residues long. The germline V gene encodes CDR1 SGHNT and CDR2 YENEEA. Trimming took off 0 bases at V and 8 bases at J, with 20 bases between the two ends. In DNA form, the CDR3 reads TGTGCCAGCAGCTTAGAGGTTAGGGGAGGCAGTACGAAGCAGTACTTC. Its protein is CASSLEVRGGSTKQYF.

This rearrangement joins TRBV6-6 to TRBJ1-4, with 7 bases identical to TRBD1. The germline V gene has CDR1 MNHNY and CDR2 SVGAGI (reference sequence). The CDR3 has 15 residues. Trimming removed 5 bases from V and 8 bases from J; junction bases left unmatched: 11. As DNA, the CDR3 is TGTGCCAGCAGTCTTCGGACAGGCGGGAACGAAAAACTGTTTTTT. Encoded protein: CASSLRTGGNEKLFF.

This chain uses TRBV9 with TRBJ2-1; D is possibly TRBD2 (6 bases). The germline V and J ends were trimmed by 5 bases and 0 bases, with 12 bases remaining between them. The CDR3 covers 15 residues. The germline V gene encodes CDR1 SGDLS and CDR2 YYNGEE. The chain's CDR3 is CASSLDGSSYNEQFF. CDR3 nucleotide sequence: TGTGCCAGCAGTCTTGACGGGAGCTCCTACAATGAGCAGTTCTTC. The complete variable domain, with remaining parts taken from reference TRBV9 and TRBJ2-1, reads DSGVTQTPKHLITATGQRVTLRCSPRSGDLSVYWYQQSLDQGLQFLIQYYNGEERAKGNILERFSAQQFPDLHSELNLSSLELGDSALYFCASSLDGSSYNEQFFGPGTRLTVL.

This clone showed up just once. The rearrangement joins TRBV29-1 to TRBJ1-3; weak D call: TRBD1 (6 bases). Germline V gives CDR1 SQVTM, CDR2 ANQGSEA. V lost 6 bases, J lost 4 bases, and 7 bases lay in between. The length of the CDR3 is 11 residues. The CDR3 DNA is TGCAGCGTCGGACAGGGAAACACCATATATTTT. Translated: CSVGQGNTIYF. Based on the CDR3 plus reference TRBV29-1 and TRBJ1-3, the full variable domain is SAVISQKPSRDICQRGTSLTIQCQVDSQVTMMFWYRQQPGQSLTLIATANQGSEATYESGFVIDKFPISRPNLTFSTLTVSNMSPEDSSIYLCSVGQGNTIYFGEGSWLTVV.

This clone showed up just once. This chain joins TRBV18 and TRBJ1-1, with 8 bases that match TRBD1. The CDR3 is 15 residues long. The V gene's germline CDR1 is KGHSH and CDR2 LQKENI. The ends lost 3 bases at V and 2 bases at J; junction bases unmatched: 5. As DNA, the CDR3 is TGTGCCAGCTCACCTACCGGGACAGGCAACACTGAAGCTTTCTTT. It codes for CASSPTGTGNTEAFF.

The rearrangement links TRBV6-5 to TRBJ1-5; 9 bases match TRBD1. This CDR3 contains 15 residues. V dropped 6 bases and J dropped 5; count of bases not matched to a gene: 8. CDR1 MNHEY and CDR2 SVGAGI come from the germline V gene. The CDR3 DNA is TGTGCCAGCAGGTTAGGACAGGGGCGACATCAGCCCCAGCATTTT. Translated: CASRLGQGRHQPQHF.

CDR3 sequence (DNA): TGTGCCAGCAGTATGGGACAGGAGAATTCACCCCTCCACTTT. This sequence encodes CASSMGQENSPLHF. The chain combines TRBV7-6 with TRBJ1-6; 8 bases line up with TRBD1. CDR3 length equals 14 residues. The V gene end was trimmed by 6 bases and the J gene end by 7 bases; junction bases not matched to a gene: 5. CDR1 SGHVS and CDR2 FNYEAQ come from the germline V gene. Full variable domain (remainder filled in from reference TRBV7-6 and TRBJ1-6): GAGVSQSPRYKVTKRGQDVALRCDPISGHVSLYWYRQALGQGPEFLTYFNYEAQQDKSGLPNDRFSAERPEGSISTLTIQRTEQRDSAMYRCASSMGQENSPLHFGNGTRLTVT.

The chain carries TRBV19 and TRBJ2-3; D is perhaps TRBD1 or TRBD2 (5 bases each). V lost 8 bases and J 0 bases, leaving 15 bases between the germline ends. The CDR3 consists of 15 residues. Germline V gene sequence: CDR1 LNHDA, CDR2 SQIVND (reference sequence). Here the CDR3 DNA reads TGTGCCAGTGGGCGGACTGGGGCTAGCACAGATACGCAGTATTTT. As protein: CASGRTGASTDTQYF.

The V call is TRBV10-3, the J call TRBJ2-3; 9 nucleotides align to TRBD2. Trimming cost V 4 bases and J 6 bases; bases outside gene matches: 11. Germline V CDR1 and CDR2: ENHRY, SYGVKD. This CDR3 contains 16 residues. This CDR3 is CAISGTGTSTADTQYF. As DNA, the CDR3 is TGTGCCATCAGTGGAACCGGGACTAGCACCGCGGATACGCAGTATTTT.

V and J are TRBV5-1 and TRBJ1-1; TRBD1 aligns across 7 bases. CDR3 size: 16 residues. Germline-derived CDR1 and CDR2 are SGHRS and YFSETQ. The ends lost 2 bases at V and 4 bases at J; junction bases unmatched: 11. The CDR3 is CASSFQTGKGSTEAFF. CDR3 DNA sequence: TGCGCCAGCAGCTTTCAGACAGGGAAGGGTAGCACTGAAGCTTTCTTT.

V usage is TRBV18 and J usage is TRBJ1-1; 7 nucleotides align to TRBD1. The CDR3 extends over 12 amino acids. The germline gives CDR1 KGHSH, CDR2 LQKENI. The V and J ends lost 3 bases and 11 bases, in that order; junction bases with no gene match: 6. Written as DNA, the CDR3 is TGTGCCAGCTCACCGACAGGGCGATGGGCTTTCTTT. Amino acid sequence: CASSPTGRWAFF.

The J gene is TRBJ2-7, the V gene TRBV28; TRBD1 matches 7 bases. The V segment lost 6 bases and the J segment 2 bases; nucleotides outside the gene matches: 1. The germline CDR1 and CDR2 sequences are MDHEN and SYDVKM. This CDR3 region has 12 residues. CDR3 bases: TGTGCCAGCAGACAGGGGACCTACGAGCAGTACTTC. It encodes CASRQGTYEQYF. Based on the CDR3 plus reference TRBV28 and TRBJ2-7, the full variable domain is DVKVTQSSRYLVKRTGEKVFLECVQDMDHENMFWYRQDPGLGLRLIYFSYDVKMKEKGDIPEGYSVSREKKERFSLILESASTNQTSMYLCASRQGTYEQYFGPGTRLTVT.

V and J are TRBV7-3 and TRBJ2-5; 8 bases are shared with TRBD2. Near its end, the DNA agrees better with TRBJ2-7, so the J call may be wrong. The germline V gene has CDR1 SGHTA and CDR2 FQGTGA. The length of the CDR3 is 15 residues. CDR3 coding DNA: TGTGCCAGCAGCTTAACGGGACTAGACCCTTACGAGCAGTACTTC. It yields the protein CASSLTGLDPYEQYF.

The chain combines TRBV18 with TRBJ1-1; 9 positions agree with TRBD1. The CDR3 runs 13 residues. Per the germline V gene, CDR1 is KGHSH and CDR2 is LQKENI. With V trimmed by 3 bases and J by 5 bases, 1 base remained unmatched. CDR3 nucleotide sequence: TGTGCCAGCTCACCGGGACAGGGAACTGAAGCTTTCTTT. This sequence encodes CASSPGQGTEAFF.

This clone was seen just once. This rearrangement joins TRBV19 to TRBJ1-1, with D unclear. The CDR3 spans 13 residues. Germline CDR1 and CDR2: LNHDA and SQIVND (reference sequence). The V end lost 5 bases, the J end lost 6 bases, and 13 bases lay between the germline ends. The CDR3 loop is CASSEAARAEAFF. CDR3 in DNA: TGTGCCAGTAGTGAAGCTGCCCGCGCTGAAGCTTTCTTT.

CDR3 in amino acids: CASSYSSQGTYEQYF. DNA of the CDR3: TGTGCCAGCAGTTACTCCTCGCAGGGGACCTACGAGCAGTACTTC. The rearrangement joins TRBV6-6 to TRBJ2-7, with D possibly matching TRBD1 (6 bases). The germline V gene has CDR1 MNHNY and CDR2 SVGAGI (reference sequence). V gave up 0 bases and J gave up 2 bases, with 11 bases separating them. The length of the CDR3 is 15 residues.

This chain links TRBV11-2 with TRBJ1-4; D is unresolved. The germline V and J ends were trimmed by 1 base and 8 bases, with 8 bases remaining between them. The CDR3 length is 13 residues. Germline values: CDR1 SGHAT, CDR2 FQNNGV. CDR3 sequence: CASSLVLGEKLFF. The CDR3 coding sequence is TGTGCCAGCAGCTTAGTATTAGGGGAAAAACTGTTTTTT.

V usage is TRBV6-1 and J usage is TRBJ2-2; possibly TRBD1 for D (6 bases). The germline V gene has CDR1 MNHNS and CDR2 SASEGT. Trimming took 8 bases from V and 5 from J, leaving 12 bases between them. The CDR3 has 13 amino acids. CDR3 residues: CASRDTGTGELFF. The CDR3 coding sequence is TGTGCCAGCCGGGACACGGGGACCGGGGAGCTGTTTTTT.